This is a list of T cell receptor beta chains from one sample in a study of T cells in Graves' hyperthyroidism and ophthalmopathy. Using its own MiXCR run on the multiplex PCR reads, TCRdb lists one record per CDR3 protein. The profile shows 300,000 to 350,000 distinct CDR3 sequences, 15% to 20% of them singletons. Source material: blood. Receptor source: a woman between 50 and 59 years old with Graves' hyperthyroidism. Each CDR3 is given without its conserved first and last residue.

v_gene,j_gene,CDR3aa
TRBV18,TRBJ2-1,ASSPLAGGDNEQF
TRBV12-3/TRBV12-4,TRBJ1-2,ASSSRGTGGGYGYT
TRBV18,TRBJ2-7,ASSPRAGHGSEQY
TRBV7-3,TRBJ2-3,ASSLGTSGSVDTQY
TRBV12-3/TRBV12-4,TRBJ2-1,ASSFTRSGNEQF
TRBV29-1,TRBJ2-3,SGAATTDTQY
TRBV27,TRBJ2-1,ASSLHPGGNEQF
TRBV25-1,TRBJ2-1,ASSDPTASSSYNEQF
TRBV5-1,TRBJ1-1,ASTGQGATEAF
TRBV18,TRBJ1-1,ASSPFGGRGTEAF
TRBV2,TRBJ1-2,ASGRVLSYGYT
TRBV7-9,TRBJ2-5,ANSLSSGSLGETQY
TRBV10-3,TRBJ1-5,AISEGGPQPQH
TRBV20-1,TRBJ2-3,SAIPARLSTDTQY
TRBV6-1,TRBJ1-5,ASSEASAGNQPQH
TRBV30,TRBJ2-3,AWTGTDTQY
TRBV7-9,TRBJ2-5,ASSRGQGETQY
TRBV15,TRBJ2-3,ATSRVGGYTDTQY
TRBV4-1,TRBJ1-5,ASSQEYQGSNQPQH
TRBV20-1,TRBJ2-5,SARDGSLAETQY
TRBV27,TRBJ2-1,ASRTIGLADHSPYNEQF
TRBV4-1,TRBJ1-5,ASSRQPAGDSNQPQH
TRBV2,TRBJ1-5,ASSESDSNQPQH
TRBV12-3/TRBV12-4,TRBJ2-2,ASSFWGGLGPGELF
TRBV7-9,TRBJ1-4,ASSRTGEGEKLF
TRBV7-3,TRBJ1-6,ASSLLGHSPLH
TRBV28,TRBJ2-7,ASRSSGSYEQY
TRBV2,TRBJ2-1,ASRVGGGANEQF
TRBV2,TRBJ1-4,ASSETVSLRLF
TRBV14,TRBJ1-5,ASSSRTAGPQH
TRBV7-9,TRBJ2-3,ASSVGVFTGTDTQY